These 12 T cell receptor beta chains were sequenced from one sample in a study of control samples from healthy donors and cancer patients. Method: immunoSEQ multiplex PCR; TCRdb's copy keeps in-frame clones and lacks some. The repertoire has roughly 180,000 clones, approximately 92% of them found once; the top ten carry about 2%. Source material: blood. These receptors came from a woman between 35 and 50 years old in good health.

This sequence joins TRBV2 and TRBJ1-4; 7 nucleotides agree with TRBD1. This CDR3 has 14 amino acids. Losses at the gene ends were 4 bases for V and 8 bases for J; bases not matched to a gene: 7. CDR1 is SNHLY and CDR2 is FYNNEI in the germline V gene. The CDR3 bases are TGTGCCAGCAGTGTGGCAGGGGGAGGAGAAAAACTGTTTTTT. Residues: CASSVAGGGEKLFF.

The CDR3: CASSSPSTDTQYF. CDR3 DNA: TGTGCCAGCAGCTCCCCTAGCACAGATACGCAGTATTTT. The V and J genes are TRBV13 and TRBJ2-3, with no clear D. V lost 4 bases, J lost 0 bases, and 5 bases lay in between. This CDR3 region has 13 residues. CDR1 is PRHDT, CDR2 FYEKMQ, per germline (reference sequence). Together with reference TRBV13 and TRBJ2-3, the CDR3 gives the full variable domain: AAGVIQSPRHLIKEKRETATLKCYPIPRHDTVYWYQQGPGQDPQFLISFYEKMQSDKGSIPDRFSAQQFSDYHSELNMSSLELGDSALYFCASSSPSTDTQYFGPGTRLTVL.

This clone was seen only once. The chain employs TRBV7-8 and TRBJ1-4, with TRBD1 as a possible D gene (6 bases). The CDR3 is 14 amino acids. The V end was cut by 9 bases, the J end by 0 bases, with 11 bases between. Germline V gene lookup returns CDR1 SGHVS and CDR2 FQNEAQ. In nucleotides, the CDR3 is TGTGCCAGTCAGGGGCCGGCAACTAATGAAAAACTGTTTTTT. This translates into CASQGPATNEKLFF.

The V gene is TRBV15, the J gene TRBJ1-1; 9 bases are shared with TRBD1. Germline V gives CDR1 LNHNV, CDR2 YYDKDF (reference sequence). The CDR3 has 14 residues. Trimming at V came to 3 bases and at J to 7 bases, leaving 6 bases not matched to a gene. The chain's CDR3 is CATSSWDRVNEAFF. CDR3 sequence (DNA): TGTGCCACCAGCAGTTGGGACAGGGTAAATGAAGCTTTCTTT. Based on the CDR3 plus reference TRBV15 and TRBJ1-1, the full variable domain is DAMVIQNPRYQVTQFGKPVTLSCSQTLNHNVMYWYQQKSSQAPKLLFHYYDKDFNNEADTPDNFQSRRPNTSFCFLDIRSPGLGDTAMYLCATSSWDRVNEAFFGQGTRLTVV.

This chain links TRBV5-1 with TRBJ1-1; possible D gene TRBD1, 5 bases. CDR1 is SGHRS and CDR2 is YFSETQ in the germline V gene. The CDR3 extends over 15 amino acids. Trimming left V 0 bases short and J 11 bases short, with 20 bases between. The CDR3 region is CASSLGPTGQMGAFF. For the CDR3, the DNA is TGCGCCAGCAGCTTGGGGCCGACGGGGCAAATGGGGGCTTTCTTT.

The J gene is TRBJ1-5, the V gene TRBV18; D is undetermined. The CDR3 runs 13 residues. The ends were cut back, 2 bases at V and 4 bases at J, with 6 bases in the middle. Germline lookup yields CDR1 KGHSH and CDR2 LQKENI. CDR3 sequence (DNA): TGTGCCAGCTCACCAGACCTGAATCAGCCCCAGCATTTT. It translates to CASSPDLNQPQHF.

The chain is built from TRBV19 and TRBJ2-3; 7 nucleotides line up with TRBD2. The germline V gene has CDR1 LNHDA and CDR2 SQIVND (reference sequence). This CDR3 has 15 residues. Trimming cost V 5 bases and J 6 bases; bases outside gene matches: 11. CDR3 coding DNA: TGTGCCAGTAGTCCTCGGACTAGGGCGGGGGATACGCAGTATTTT. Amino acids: CASSPRTRAGDTQYF.

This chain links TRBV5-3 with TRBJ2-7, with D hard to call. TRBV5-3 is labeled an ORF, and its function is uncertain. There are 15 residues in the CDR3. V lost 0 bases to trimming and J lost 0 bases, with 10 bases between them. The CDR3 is CARSLGHPLSYEQYF. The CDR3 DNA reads TGTGCCAGAAGCTTGGGGCACCCACTCTCCTACGAGCAGTACTTC.

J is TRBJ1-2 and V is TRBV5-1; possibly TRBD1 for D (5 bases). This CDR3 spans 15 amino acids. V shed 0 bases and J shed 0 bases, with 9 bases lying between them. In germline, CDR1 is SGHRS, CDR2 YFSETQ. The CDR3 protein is CASSLVGTANYGYTF. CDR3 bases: TGCGCCAGCAGCTTGGTGGGGACGGCTAACTATGGCTACACCTTC. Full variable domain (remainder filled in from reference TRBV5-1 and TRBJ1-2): KAGVTQTPRYLIKTRGQQVTLSCSPISGHRSVSWYQQTPGQGLQFLFEYFSETQRNKGNFPGRFSGRQFSNSRSEMNVSTLELGDSALYLCASSLVGTANYGYTFGSGTRLTVV.

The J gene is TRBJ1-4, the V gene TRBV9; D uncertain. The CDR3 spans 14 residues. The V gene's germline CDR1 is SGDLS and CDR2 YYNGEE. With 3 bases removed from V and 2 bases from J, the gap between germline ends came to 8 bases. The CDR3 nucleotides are TGTGCCAGCAGCGCGACGGATACTAATGAAAAACTGTTTTTT. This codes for CASSATDTNEKLFF.

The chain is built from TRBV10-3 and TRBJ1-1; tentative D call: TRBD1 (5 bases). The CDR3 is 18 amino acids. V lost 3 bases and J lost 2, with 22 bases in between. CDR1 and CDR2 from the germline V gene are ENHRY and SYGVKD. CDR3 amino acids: CAISDLLRDPEGNTEAFF. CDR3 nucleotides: TGTGCCATCAGTGACCTCCTCCGGGACCCAGAAGGAAACACTGAAGCTTTCTTT.

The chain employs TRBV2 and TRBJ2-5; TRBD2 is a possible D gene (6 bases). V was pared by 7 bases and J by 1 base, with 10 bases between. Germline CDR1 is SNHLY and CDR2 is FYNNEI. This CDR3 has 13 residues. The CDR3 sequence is CASKVGGQETQYF. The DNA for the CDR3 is TGTGCCAGCAAAGTGGGGGGCCAAGAGACCCAGTACTTC.